This T cell receptor (beta chain) is drawn from a study of cytomegalovirus exposure and HLA in healthy donors. Study findings and constraints: 87-base-pair reads could not separate some V segments, including TRBV6-2 and TRBV6-3.

Of note for this clone: No antigen is known for it.

Germline V gene data show CDR1 as GTSNPN and CDR2 as SVGIG (reference sequence). There are 17 residues in the CDR3. V shed 0 bases and J shed 0 bases, with 15 bases lying between them. Both 60 Vbeta primers and 13 Jbeta primers went into the PCR. Using immunoSEQ multiplex PCR, the repertoire was profiled, and TCRdb retains in-frame clones only, with some absent. This table holds 200,000 to 250,000 clones, more than 75% found once. This sequence was found in a human donor in good health. The rearrangement links TRBV30 to TRBJ1-3; D ambiguous. Material: PBMCs. The DNA of the CDR3 is TGTGCCTGGAGTGTAGAGCGGCCCTCGAGCTCTGGAAACACCATATATTTT. This gives the protein CAWSVERPSSSGNTIYF.